This TCR beta chain came from a study of T-cell memory formation after mild COVID-19. Study context: Largely donor-specific sequence clusters came from a couple of donors.

Looked up from germline, CDR1 is SGHVS and CDR2 is FQNEAQ. The CDR3 runs 13 residues. The junction had 3 bases not matched to a gene; V was cut back by 4 bases and J by 4 bases. Broader study findings: Among contracting clones, CD4+ were mainly CM/EM and CD8+ enriched in EMRA.

Using constant-segment primers, 5'RACE produced TCR alpha and TCR beta cDNA libraries carrying sample barcodes and UMIs. TCRdb redid the calling of the 5' RACE reads with MiXCR, one entry per CDR3 protein. This table holds roughly 340,000 distinct CDR3 sequences, roughly 20% found once. This clonotype was detected only a few times. Antigen specificity is unknown. The chain employs TRBV7-8 and TRBJ2-5; 7 nucleotides line up with TRBD1. This clonotype was sampled from a man between 18 and 35 years old who had mild COVID-19 (a few samples of this study predate the infection). Cell type and time point are not known. Material for sequencing was PBMCs or a T cell subset sorted from them (not recorded which). The CDR3 region has the DNA TGTGCCAGCAGCTCAGACAGGGCAGAGACCCAGTACTTC. Its translation: CASSSDRAETQYF.